The clone carrying this T cell receptor beta chain was counted at least ten times. As originally analysed: Scientists estimated how many nucleated cells there were by amplifying reference gene primers. TCRdb's copy holds only in-frame clones and misses some; the assay was immunoSEQ multiplex PCR. V and J calls and clone size are those listed in that table; D and trimming were worked out from the DNA. The sample lists around 170,000 clones, about 81% seen once, with 10% to 15% in the top ten. This record belongs to a study of blood T cell repertoires in COVID-19. Study in general: PBMCs, B-cell-depleted T cells, or T cells were the source of the cDNA or gDNA that made up the material.

Germline assignment: CDR1 LGHDT and CDR2 YNNKEL (reference sequence). The V and J ends lost 3 bases and 9 bases respectively, with 6 bases between them. This CDR3 comprises 12 residues. The origin of this receptor is an elderly woman with COVID-19, enrolled during active disease. The chain links TRBV3-1 (or the pseudogene TRBV3-2) to TRBJ1-6; maybe TRBD1 (5 bases). Sequenced sample: peripheral blood. CDR3 DNA sequence: TGTGCCAGCAGCCAGGGGGGTTCACCCCTCCACTTT. Translating it yields CASSQGGSPLHF.